This T cell receptor beta chain is from a study of T cell responses to AZD1222 COVID-19 vaccine. Study results and limitations: Baseline antibody screening turned up just six seropositive AZD1222 recipients. An increase in Spike-specific TCR breadth and depth was observed after two AZD1222 doses. Donors skewed white British and female; clonal diversity was possibly underestimated.

The method was immunoSEQ multiplex PCR; TCRdb's version includes in-frame clones alone and lacks a portion of them. The sample carries about 66,000 clones, 60% to 85% recorded once. V was cut by 3 bases and J by 1 base, with 6 bases left in between. The CDR3 spans 13 residues. The sample holds one count of this clone. Antigen: not known. The gene calls are TRBV12-3 or TRBV12-4 and TRBJ2-5, with D unclear. This material consisted of peripheral blood, taken 28 days after the second AZD1222 dose. The TCR originated in an adult who received the AZD1222 COVID-19 vaccine. This chain's CDR3 is CASSFLSQETQYF. The CDR3 DNA reads as TGTGCCAGCAGTTTTCTATCCCAAGAGACCCAGTACTTC.